This T cell receptor (beta chain) was obtained from a study of blood T cell repertoires in COVID-19. TCRdb keeps only in-frame clones here, not all; method: immunoSEQ multiplex PCR. The table includes roughly 320,000 clones, more than 85% detected once. The CDR3 length is 15 residues. CDR1 is SGHTA, CDR2 FQGNSA, per germline. The trim removed 3 bases at V and 2 bases at J, leaving 2 bases unmatched. This clone has only one observation. Input material: PBMCs or T cells enriched from blood (not recorded which). This chain connects TRBV7-2 to TRBJ1-5; TRBD1 matches at 9 bases. The receptor was derived from a woman aged 25 to 39 who had been exposed to COVID-19. CDR3 loop: CASSLGQGRNQPQHF. The CDR3 coding sequence is TGTGCCAGCAGCTTGGGACAGGGTCGCAATCAGCCCCAGCATTTT. Filled out from reference TRBV7-2 and TRBJ1-5, the complete variable domain reads GAGVSQSPSNKVTEKGKDVELRCDPISGHTALYWYRQSLGQGLEFLIYFQGNSAPDKSGLPSDRFSAERTGGSVSTLTIQRTQQEDSAVYLCASSLGQGRNQPQHFGDGTRLSIL.